Each of the 22 T cell receptor beta chains below was sequenced from the same sample in a study of a mutant IDH1 vaccine in newly diagnosed glioma. Sample time point: week 35, safety follow-up. Every vaccine dose comprised 300 ug of mutant IDH1 20-mer peptide plus topical imiquimod. Their cognate antigens are unknown. This table comes from immunoSEQ multiplex PCR, and its TCRdb copy is limited to in-frame clones, with some not included. The sample has about 32,000 clones; around 80% are singletons. Source: PBMCs, taken from a glioma patient whose treatment included an IDH1 peptide vaccine. These receptors were taken from a woman aged 18-29 years with glioma.

The rearrangement links TRBV7-2 to TRBJ2-5; 10 bases align to TRBD2. The length of the CDR3 is 17 residues. Germline CDR1 is SGHTA and CDR2 is FQGNSA. V dropped 5 bases and J dropped 5; count of bases not matched to a gene: 14. The CDR3 DNA is TGTGCCAGCAGCCCGGGGGGGGGAGCGGGAGGGCTGGAGACCCAGTACTTC. Translating gives CASSPGGGAGGLETQYF.

This clone was recorded a few times. The chain couples TRBV6-6 to TRBJ1-2, with 9 bases lining up with TRBD1. The germline gives CDR1 MNHNY, CDR2 SVGAGI (reference sequence). V shed 6 bases and J 6 bases; nucleotides not matched to a gene: 5. The CDR3 consists of 13 residues. The CDR3 region has the DNA TGTGCCAGCAGCCGCGGGACAGGGAATGGCTACACCTTC. Encoded protein: CASSRGTGNGYTF.

The rearrangement links TRBV7-2 to TRBJ1-1; no firm D call. V was pared by 1 base and J by 0 bases, with 9 bases between. The germline gives CDR1 SGHTA, CDR2 FQGNSA. CDR3 length: 15 amino acids. The DNA of the CDR3 is TGTGCCAGCAGCTTAGTGAGGAACATGAACACTGAAGCTTTCTTT. Its translation is CASSLVRNMNTEAFF.

CDR3 region: CASSAREQGEAFF. The CDR3 coding sequence is TGTGCCAGCAGCGCTAGGGAGCAGGGTGAAGCTTTCTTT. The chain is built from TRBV7-9 and TRBJ1-1, with D tentatively TRBD1 (5 bases). Per the germline V gene, CDR1 is SEHNR and CDR2 is FQNEAQ (reference sequence). This CDR3 spans 13 amino acids. Trimming took 5 bases from V and 7 from J, leaving 14 bases between them.

The chain recombines TRBV6-1 with TRBJ1-4, with unresolved D. CDR3 length: 12 amino acids. V dropped 8 bases and J dropped 8 bases, with 12 bases sitting between them. Germline values: CDR1 MNHNS, CDR2 SASEGT. Written as DNA, the CDR3 is TGTGCCAGCTCCGGGAGAGGCGAAAAACTGTTTTTT. As protein: CASSGRGEKLFF.

The chain links TRBV6-5 to TRBJ2-1; D is possibly TRBD2 (6 bases). V lost 4 bases and J 10 bases, leaving 17 bases between the germline ends. From germline, CDR1 is MNHEY and CDR2 SVGAGI. This CDR3 comprises 14 residues. The CDR3 here is CASSSGTGGWEQFF. The CDR3, as DNA: TGTGCCAGCAGTTCCGGGACCGGGGGTTGGGAGCAGTTCTTC.

The chain uses TRBV28 and TRBJ1-2; no clear D. The V gene's germline CDR1 is MDHEN and CDR2 SYDVKM. CDR3 size: 11 residues. Trimming pared 5 bases from V and 5 bases from J, leaving 6 bases between. In DNA form, the CDR3 reads TGTGCCAGCAGTCAGGATTATGGCTACACCTTC. This gives the protein CASSQDYGYTF.

The J gene is TRBJ1-2, the V gene TRBV9; a possible D gene is TRBD1 (5 bases). CDR3 length: 16 amino acids. Per the germline V gene, CDR1 is SGDLS and CDR2 is YYNGEE. V was shortened by 3 bases and J by 0 bases, with 15 bases between the two germline ends. The CDR3 DNA reads TGTGCCAGCAGCGCAGGCCCCGGACACACTAACTATGGCTACACCTTC. This encodes CASSAGPGHTNYGYTF.

This clone was seen just once. The gene calls are TRBV6-6 and TRBJ2-1; TRBD2 is a possible D gene (6 bases). V was cut by 5 bases and J by 7 bases, with 6 bases left in between. CDR3 size: 11 residues. Germline values: CDR1 MNHNY, CDR2 SVGAGI (reference sequence). CDR3 DNA sequence: TGTGCCAGCAGTCGGGGGAATGAGCAGTTCTTC. This codes for CASSRGNEQFF.

This chain uses TRBV5-5 with TRBJ1-1, with TRBD1 matching over 9 bases. Germline values: CDR1 SGHKS, CDR2 YYEKEE (reference sequence). The junction had 9 bases not matched to a gene; V was cut back by 4 bases and J by 11 bases. The CDR3 loop spans 13 amino acids. The CDR3 DNA reads as TGTGCCAGCAGCCTCGGGACAGGGTTAAGCGCTTTCTTT. It specifies CASSLGTGLSAFF. Using reference TRBV5-5 and TRBJ1-1 for the parts outside the CDR3, the full variable domain is DAGVTQSPTHLIKTRGQQVTLRCSPISGHKSVSWYQQVLGQGPQFIFQYYEKEERGRGNFPDRFSARQFPNYSSELNVNALLLGDSALYLCASSLGTGLSAFFGQGTRLTVV.

This chain uses TRBV5-1 with TRBJ2-3, with a tentative D call TRBD1 (5 bases). CDR3 size: 17 residues. V shed 2 bases and J shed 2 bases, with 18 bases lying between them. The germline V gene has CDR1 SGHRS and CDR2 YFSETQ. The CDR3: CASSLYPTHRPTDTQYF. For the CDR3, the DNA is TGCGCCAGCAGCTTATACCCGACCCACAGGCCCACAGATACGCAGTATTTT.

The chain links TRBV4-2 to TRBJ2-2; the match to TRBD1 covers 12 bases. This CDR3 is 17 amino acids long. Germline lookup yields CDR1 LGHNA and CDR2 YNFKEQ. V gave up 3 bases and J gave up 4 bases; unmatched junction bases: 6. This CDR3 is CASSQGQGARGTGELFF. In nucleotides, the CDR3 is TGTGCCAGCAGCCAGGGACAGGGGGCGCGGGGCACCGGGGAGCTGTTTTTT.

This clone came up once. The rearrangement uses TRBV10-3 and TRBJ1-2, with D unresolved. This CDR3 has 12 amino acids. Deletions cut 6 bases from V and 5 bases from J, with 10 bases between. The V gene's germline CDR1 is ENHRY and CDR2 SYGVKD. In DNA form, the CDR3 reads TGTGCCATCAGCCCCGGACGTTATGGCTACACCTTC. This sequence encodes CAISPGRYGYTF.

The chain employs TRBV29-1 and TRBJ2-5; D is unclear. This CDR3 has 13 residues. In germline, CDR1 is SQVTM, CDR2 ANQGSEA. The V end lost 4 bases, the J end lost 5 bases, and 14 bases lay between the germline ends. CDR3 DNA sequence: TGCAGCGTTGGAATTTTGACCGCGGAGACCCAGTACTTC. Its protein product is CSVGILTAETQYF.

The rearrangement joins TRBV5-1 to TRBJ2-7, with D perhaps TRBD1 (6 bases). V lost 3 bases, J lost 2 bases, and 12 bases lay in between. This CDR3 spans 14 amino acids. Germline V gives CDR1 SGHRS, CDR2 YFSETQ. CDR3 coding DNA: TGCGCCAGCAGCTGGAGTGGGACAACCTACGAGCAGTACTTC. Protein product: CASSWSGTTYEQYF.

This chain links TRBV6-1 with TRBJ1-2; D is perhaps TRBD1 (6 bases). The CDR3 contains 16 residues. The V gene lost 0 bases and the J gene lost 5 bases, with 16 bases spanning the gap. Germline V lookup: CDR1 MNHNS, CDR2 SASEGT. The CDR3 loop reads CASSEAPGRGPYGYTF. DNA of the CDR3: TGTGCCAGCAGTGAAGCGCCGGGCAGGGGACCTTATGGCTACACCTTC.

The chain has TRBV9 and TRBJ1-2; TRBD1 matches at 7 bases. The length of the CDR3 is 15 residues. Losses at the gene ends were 4 bases for V and 4 bases for J; bases not matched to a gene: 10. The germline CDR1 and CDR2 sequences are SGDLS and YYNGEE. Here the CDR3 DNA reads TGTGCCAGCAGCCCAAGGACAGGCCGTGGCTATGGCTACACCTTC. This codes for CASSPRTGRGYGYTF.

The chain combines TRBV7-2 with TRBJ2-4; D might be TRBD2 (5 bases). V was pared by 6 bases and J by 2 bases, with 14 bases between. CDR1 and CDR2 from the germline V gene are SGHTA and FQGNSA. This CDR3 region has 15 residues. The CDR3 DNA is TGTGCCAGCAGTTCTGACTACTCCACCAAAAACATTCAGTACTTC. It specifies CASSSDYSTKNIQYF.

The chain is built from TRBV29-1 and TRBJ1-1; no reliable D call. The V end lost 2 bases, the J end lost 1 base, and 11 bases lay between the germline ends. This CDR3 has 14 amino acids. Per the germline V gene, CDR1 is SQVTM and CDR2 is ANQGSEA. The CDR3 nucleotides are TGCAGCGTTGAAAACGGACGCCAGAACACTGAAGCTTTCTTT. Amino acids: CSVENGRQNTEAFF.

The chain links TRBV9 to TRBJ2-3, with 16 nucleotides matching TRBD2. V trimming: 4 bases; J trimming: 6 bases; junction bases outside the gene matches: 2. The CDR3 is 15 residues long. In germline, CDR1 is SGDLS, CDR2 YYNGEE. This CDR3 is CASSSGLAGGDTQYF. In DNA, the CDR3 is TGTGCCAGCAGCTCGGGACTAGCGGGAGGGGATACGCAGTATTTT.

J is TRBJ1-1 and V is TRBV27; D gene uncertain. Looked up from germline, CDR1 is MNHEY and CDR2 is SMNVEV (reference sequence). Trimming pared 4 bases from V and 1 base from J, leaving 4 bases between. This CDR3 is 12 amino acids long. This CDR3 reads CASSSGNTEAFF. In DNA, the CDR3 is TGTGCCAGCAGTTCGGGGAACACTGAAGCTTTCTTT.

The V call is TRBV5-1, the J call TRBJ1-3; a weak D match, TRBD1 (5 bases). The CDR3 is made up of 13 amino acids. Germline V gives CDR1 SGHRS, CDR2 YFSETQ. Trimming pared 3 bases from V and 4 bases from J, leaving 8 bases between. The CDR3 DNA reads as TGCGCCAGCAGCTGGGACGTCGGAAACACCATATATTTT. Translated: CASSWDVGNTIYF.